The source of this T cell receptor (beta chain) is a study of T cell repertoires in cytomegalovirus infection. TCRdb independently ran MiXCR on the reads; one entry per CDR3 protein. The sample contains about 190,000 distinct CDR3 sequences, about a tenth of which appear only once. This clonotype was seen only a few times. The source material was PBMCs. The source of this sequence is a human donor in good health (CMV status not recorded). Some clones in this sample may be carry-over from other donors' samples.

The CDR3 loop reads CSVEDREAMNTEAFF. The CDR3 coding sequence is TGCAGCGTTGAAGATAGAGAGGCAATGAACACTGAAGCTTTCTTT. This chain joins TRBV29-1 and TRBJ1-1; no clear D. This CDR3 has 15 residues. Germline CDR1 and CDR2: SQVTM and ANQGSEA. V was trimmed by 0 bases and J by 0 bases, leaving 11 bases between them.